The next 4 T cell receptor beta chains were all read from a single sample in a study of neurological immune-mediated disorders. Each CDR3 protein is one row after TCRdb ran MiXCR on the 5' RACE reads. The table lists approximately 23,000 distinct CDR3 sequences, around 13% of them singletons. Time point indicated: technical triplicate 1. The sample taken for sequencing was CD4+ T cells from blood. The source is a female donor with HTLV-1-associated myelopathy (HAM/TSP).

This clonotype was picked up many times. This chain connects TRBV20-1 to TRBJ2-7; D may be TRBD2 (5 bases). Germline loops: CDR1 DFQATT, CDR2 SNEGSKA (reference sequence). V lost 4 bases, J lost 3 bases, and 13 bases lay in between. This CDR3 spans 13 amino acids. CDR3 nucleotides: TGCAGTGCTACGGAGGTGGAGAACTACGAGCAGTACTTC. The encoded protein is CSATEVENYEQYF.

This clonotype has at least ten counts. The chain has TRBV7-2 and TRBJ1-4; D may be TRBD1 (5 bases). Germline CDR1 reads SGHTA; CDR2 reads FQGNSA. Trimming pared 4 bases from V and 7 bases from J, leaving 16 bases between. The CDR3 is made up of 15 amino acids. This chain's CDR3 is CASSWVRGGVEKLFF. The CDR3 DNA reads TGTGCCAGCAGCTGGGTTCGGGGGGGGGTTGAAAAACTGTTTTTT.

The chain carries TRBV5-1 and TRBJ2-1; D is undetermined. Deletions cut 0 bases from V and 6 bases from J, with 7 bases between. CDR1 and CDR2 from the germline V gene are SGHRS and YFSETQ. The CDR3 runs to 13 residues. This CDR3 is CASSLGLGNEQFF. In DNA form, the CDR3 reads TGCGCCAGCAGCTTGGGGCTTGGCAATGAGCAGTTCTTC. The variable domain in full, with the rest retrieved from reference TRBV5-1 and TRBJ2-1, is KAGVTQTPRYLIKTRGQQVTLSCSPISGHRSVSWYQQTPGQGLQFLFEYFSETQRNKGNFPGRFSGRQFSNSRSEMNVSTLELGDSALYLCASSLGLGNEQFFGPGTRLTVL.

This clonotype was observed many times. The gene calls are TRBV20-1 and TRBJ1-6; D is ambiguous. From germline, CDR1 is DFQATT and CDR2 SNEGSKA (reference sequence). The CDR3 contains 13 residues. Trimming removed 2 bases from V and 8 bases from J, with 10 bases in between. CDR3 coding DNA: TGCAGTGCTAGAAAGCAGAAGGATTCACCCCTCCACTTT. Its protein is CSARKQKDSPLHF.